The 18 T cell receptor beta chains presented below share a single source sample, sequenced in a study of human CD8 memory T cell subsets. The authors defined TPEX cells as CCR7+ PD-1+ TIGIT+ early memory CD8+ T cells carrying exhausted-like traits. Libraries of TCR beta chains were produced by 5' RACE (UMI-labeled). Reanalyzing the 5' RACE reads, TCRdb keeps one entry per CDR3 protein, without DNA. This sample's table reports some 10,000 distinct CDR3 sequences. Sequenced material: CD8+ T cells from PBMCs. These receptors were obtained from a human donor in good health.

The chain uses TRBV15 and TRBJ2-7; TCRdb gives TRBD2 as the D gene, but with no DNA this cannot be confirmed. Germline CDR1 is LNHNV and CDR2 is YYDKDF (reference sequence). The CDR3 covers 12 residues. CDR3 in amino acids: CATGTSTYEQYF.

CDR3 sequence reads: CSADIHANEQYF. J is TRBJ2-7 and V is TRBV20-1. The CDR3 covers 12 residues. Germline V gene sequence: CDR1 DFQATT, CDR2 SNEGSKA (reference sequence).

The V call is TRBV25-1, the J call TRBJ2-1; TCRdb designates TRBD2, a call that cannot be tested without DNA. The CDR3 contains 15 residues. Germline V lookup: CDR1 MGHDK, CDR2 SYGVNS. CDR3 residues: CASSPLVGVDNEQFF.

J is TRBJ2-5 and V is TRBV28; TCRdb designates TRBD2, a call that cannot be tested without DNA. Germline V gene lookup returns CDR1 MDHEN and CDR2 SYDVKM. CDR3 length: 16 amino acids. CDR3 amino acids: CASSLSASGAQETQYF.

This sequence joins TRBV12-3 or TRBV12-4 and TRBJ2-7; without DNA, the TCRdb call of TRBD1 cannot be checked. This CDR3 spans 18 amino acids. CDR3 sequence reads: CASSSLDPLDGKSYEQYF.

The J gene is TRBJ2-7, the V gene TRBV12-3 or TRBV12-4; the D call of TRBD1 rests on TCRdb alone, since no DNA is present to check it. This CDR3 is built from 14 residues. CDR3 sequence: CASSPQGVFYEQYF.

This chain connects TRBV5-5 to TRBJ1-4. Germline-derived CDR1 and CDR2 are SGHKS and YYEKEE (reference sequence). This CDR3 region has 17 residues. CDR3 region: CASSLELWAATNEKLFF.

The chain combines TRBV30 with TRBJ1-5; TCRdb's D gene call, TRBD1, goes unchecked for lack of DNA. Looked up from germline, CDR1 is GTSNPN and CDR2 is SVGIG (reference sequence). CDR3 length: 15 amino acids. The CDR3 sequence: CAWSVLGRGNQPQHF.

The chain has TRBV5-1 and TRBJ1-2. Germline V gene sequence: CDR1 SGHRS, CDR2 YFSETQ. The CDR3 consists of 13 residues. This CDR3 is CASSQTDNYGYTF.

The chain combines TRBV4-3 with TRBJ2-1; absent DNA, TCRdb's TRBD1 call cannot be checked. Germline V gene data show CDR1 as LGHNA and CDR2 as YSLEER. The CDR3 loop spans 14 amino acids. This chain's CDR3 is CASSPGTGGSEQFF.

This chain joins TRBV9 and TRBJ1-2; TCRdb's D call, TRBD1, is unchecked because there is no DNA. This CDR3 has 15 amino acids. Germline V lookup: CDR1 SGDLS, CDR2 YYNGEE. CDR3 amino acids: CASTPRATGYYGYTF.

According to its frequency, this clonotype is medium-sized (0.01 to 0.1%). The gene calls are TRBV7-2 and TRBJ2-5; the TCRdb call, TRBD1, lacks DNA for checking. This CDR3 region has 15 residues. Germline loops: CDR1 SGHTA, CDR2 FQGNSA. CDR3 protein: CASSLGTIVEETQYF.

The gene calls are TRBV14 and TRBJ2-1; TCRdb picks TRBD1, but there is no DNA to check that call. The CDR3 is made up of 17 amino acids. The germline CDR1 and CDR2 sequences are SGHDN and FVKESK. CDR3 in amino acids: CASSDSEGGLSYNEQFF.

By frequency, this clonotype is medium-sized. The chain uses TRBV6-2 or TRBV6-3 and TRBJ2-5; TCRdb's D call of TRBD1 is untestable without DNA. CDR3 size: 15 residues. CDR1 is MNHEY, CDR2 SVGEGT, per germline. CDR3: CASTILTDRQETQYF.

The gene calls are TRBV7-3 and TRBJ1-1; TCRdb proposes TRBD1, but this gene call is untestable without DNA. From germline, CDR1 is SGHTA and CDR2 FQGTGA. This CDR3 is 14 amino acids long. CDR3 amino acids: CASSLIPGNTEAFF.

The CDR3: CASSKTMTYEQYF. This chain connects TRBV12-3 or TRBV12-4 to TRBJ2-7; no DNA is available, so the TRBD2 call from TCRdb remains unchecked. This CDR3 has 13 residues.

According to its frequency, this clonotype is medium-sized. The chain joins TRBV24-1 to TRBJ2-2. Germline CDR1 KGHDR, CDR2 SFDVKD. There are 15 residues in the CDR3. CDR3 residues: CATSDHTSNTGELFF.

The chain recombines TRBV4-3 with TRBJ2-7; TCRdb names TRBD1, which stays unverified in the absence of DNA. There are 14 residues in the CDR3. The V gene's germline CDR1 is LGHNA and CDR2 YSLEER. CDR3: CASSPGTGGSEQYF.